Each of the 22 T cell receptor beta chains below was sequenced from the same sample in a study of tumor-infiltrating lymphocytes in oesophageal squamous cell carcinoma. TCRdb processed the PCR reads anew with MiXCR; each CDR3 protein has one entry. The sample holds about 14,000 distinct CDR3 sequences; roughly half are singletons and the top ten take approximately 15%. The sample comprised blood. The receptors were sampled from a male donor with esophageal squamous cell carcinoma.

Ten or more counts support this clonotype. A much larger clone sits a single nucleotide away, making a read error possible. This rearrangement joins TRBV7-9 to TRBJ2-1; weak D call: TRBD2 (6 bases). The last part of the DNA fits TRBJ2-7 better; the J call may be wrong. The length of the CDR3 is 17 residues. Germline V CDR1 and CDR2: SEHNR, FQNEAQ (reference sequence). CDR3 protein: CASSLGPWSGSYNEQYF. CDR3 sequence (DNA): TGTGCCAGCAGCTTAGGTCCTTGGAGCGGGTCCTACAATGAGCAGTACTTC.

Details on this clonotype: This is likely a read error, given that the CDR3 carries no conserved phenylalanine or tryptophan at its end. No DNA is shown, since the ends of the CDR3 on it are uncertain; the CDR3 is the one TCRdb lists. This sequence joins TRBV7-9 and TRBJ2-7; no DNA check was done on the table's D call, TRBD1. The CDR3 is made up of 17 amino acids, end residues included. Germline CDR1 and CDR2: SEHNR and FQNEAQ (reference sequence). The CDR3 loop reads CASSSQGQQNSPLHFGN.

The sample holds many counts of this clonotype. The CDR3 DNA reads as TGTGCCAGCAGCCACACCGGGGGGCTGAACACTGAAGCTTTCTTT. Protein sequence: CASSHTGGLNTEAFF. J is TRBJ1-1 and V is TRBV7-3, with a tentative D call TRBD1 (6 bases). The CDR3 runs 15 residues. V shed 5 bases and J shed 0 bases, with 13 bases lying between them. The germline CDR1 and CDR2 sequences are SGHTA and FQGTGA.

The rearrangement joins TRBV11-1 to TRBJ2-1, with TRBD1 matching over 7 bases. The trim removed 8 bases at V and 9 bases at J, leaving 7 bases unmatched. This CDR3 is 12 amino acids long. CDR1 SGHAT and CDR2 FQDESV come from the germline V gene (reference sequence). CDR3 nucleotides: TGTGCCAGCGTACAGGGGTTCGGTGAGCAGTTCTTC. As protein: CASVQGFGEQFF.

Within the sample, this clonotype is large. The V call is TRBV7-8, the J call TRBJ1-1, with D unresolved. The germline V gene encodes CDR1 SGHVS and CDR2 FQNEAQ. V was cut by 3 bases and J by 5 bases, with 7 bases left in between. The CDR3 contains 12 residues. This chain's CDR3 is CASSFQRTEAFF. In DNA, the CDR3 is TGTGCCAGCAGCTTTCAACGAACTGAAGCTTTCTTT. The full variable domain, with the rest looked up from reference TRBV7-8 and TRBJ1-1, is GAGVSQSPRYKVAKRGQDVALRCDPISGHVSLFWYQQALGQGPEFLTYFQNEAQLDKSGLPSDRFFAERPEGSVSTLKIQRTQQEDSAVYLCASSFQRTEAFFGQGTRLTVV.

This clonotype was observed once. CDR3 coding DNA: TGTGCCAGCAGCTCTCGACAGGGGTCACTCACACCCCTCCACTTT. Protein product: CASSSRQGSLTPLHF. V and J are TRBV7-2 and TRBJ1-6, with 8 nucleotides matching TRBD1. Trimming cost V 4 bases and J 11 bases; bases outside gene matches: 10. There are 15 residues in the CDR3. CDR1 and CDR2 (germline): SGHTA, FQGNSA.

The CDR3: CASSYRDYQETQYF. The CDR3 DNA follows: TGTGCCAGCAGTTACCGGGACTACCAAGAGACCCAGTACTTC. The genes are TRBV7-6 and TRBJ2-5, with D maybe TRBD2 (6 bases). The germline V gene has CDR1 SGHVS and CDR2 FNYEAQ. CDR3 length: 14 residues. V lost 6 bases, J lost 0 bases, and 11 bases lay in between.

This clonotype was detected only a few times. This may arise from a read error, as a much more abundant clone is one base away. V usage is TRBV5-1 and J usage is TRBJ1-1; the match to TRBD2 covers 8 bases. The J call may be in error: the DNA end matches TRBJ2-2 better. The CDR3 is 15 amino acids. Germline values: CDR1 SGHRS, CDR2 YFSETQ. CDR3 in amino acids: CAGSFGAGEDGELFF. The CDR3 region has the DNA TGCGCCGGCAGCTTCGGAGCGGGGGAGGACGGGGAGCTGTTTTTT.

On this clonotype: This may be a read error: a much more frequent sequence differs by one nucleotide. The V call is TRBV7-6, the J call TRBJ2-1, with 10 bases lining up with TRBD2. CDR3 size: 16 residues. In germline, CDR1 is SGHVS, CDR2 FNYEAQ. J was trimmed by 6 bases and V by 2 bases; bases with no gene match: 7. This CDR3 reads CASSLTTASGSNEQFF. The CDR3 DNA reads TGTGCCAGCAGCTTAACCACGGCTAGCGGGAGCAATGAGCAGTTCTTC.

A word on this clonotype: Just one base apart from a much larger clone, this may be a read error. The conserved phenylalanine or tryptophan is not found at the CDR3 terminus, so this likely reflects a read error. The DNA is omitted, as the CDR3 cannot be located on it reliably, and the CDR3 follows TCRdb's listing. The rearrangement joins TRBV7-2 to TRBJ2-3. The V gene's germline CDR1 is SGHTA and CDR2 FQGNSA. The CDR3 is 13 amino acids long, termini counted. This chain's CDR3 is CASTRSRTYEQYL.

This chain connects TRBV7-9 to TRBJ1-5; D ambiguous. Trimming stripped 1 base from V and 4 bases from J, with 8 bases between. Germline V gene data show CDR1 as SEHNR and CDR2 as FQNEAQ (reference sequence). This CDR3 has 14 amino acids. The chain's CDR3 is CASSLGRFNQPQHF. The CDR3 coding sequence is TGTGCCAGCAGCTTAGGGCGGTTTAATCAGCCCCAGCATTTT.

This chain links TRBV12-3 or TRBV12-4 with TRBJ2-3; 13 bases line up with TRBD2. The J call is uncertain, as TRBJ2-1 better fits the DNA end. The CDR3 contains 19 residues. CDR3 nucleotide sequence: TGTGCCAGCAGCCCTTCACCTTTCGGACTAGCGGGAGAGGACAATGAGCAGTTCTTC. Translation gives CASSPSPFGLAGEDNEQFF.

The rearrangement links TRBV7-3 to TRBJ2-3; no definite D call. Trimming pared 1 base from V and 4 bases from J, leaving 9 bases between. The CDR3 extends over 14 amino acids. The germline V gene has CDR1 SGHTA and CDR2 FQGTGA. The CDR3 nucleotides are TGTGCCAGCAGCTTAAATGTGGGGTCAGATACGCAGTATTTT. It is translated as CASSLNVGSDTQYF.

The V and J genes are TRBV28 and TRBJ2-6; TRBD1 matches at 8 bases. The V segment lost 11 bases and the J segment 0 bases; nucleotides outside the gene matches: 0. Germline lookup yields CDR1 MDHEN and CDR2 SYDVKM. This CDR3 has 13 amino acids. The CDR3 DNA sequence: TGTGCCGGACAGGGCTCTGGGGCCAACGTCCTGACTTTC. It is translated as CAGQGSGANVLTF. Looking up the rest from reference TRBV28 and TRBJ2-6 gives the full variable domain: DVKVTQSSRYLVKRTGEKVFLECVQDMDHENMFWYRQDPGLGLRLIYFSYDVKMKEKGDIPEGYSVSREKKERFSLILESASTNQTSMYLCAGQGSGANVLTFGAGSRLTVL.

This clonotype was counted between two and nine times. The V call is TRBV7-2, the J call TRBJ2-1, with 7 bases fitting TRBD2. The junction had 3 bases not matched to a gene; V was cut back by 1 base and J by 3 bases. Germline assignment: CDR1 SGHTA and CDR2 FQGNSA. This CDR3 comprises 15 residues. The DNA of the CDR3 is TGTGCCAGCAGCTTAGAGGGAGGGGTCTACAATGAGCAGTTCTTC. It yields the protein CASSLEGGVYNEQFF. The whole variable domain, filled in from reference TRBV7-2 and TRBJ2-1, reads GAGVSQSPSNKVTEKGKDVELRCDPISGHTALYWYRQSLGQGLEFLIYFQGNSAPDKSGLPSDRFSAERTGGSVSTLTIQRTQQEDSAVYLCASSLEGGVYNEQFFGPGTRLTVL.

This clonotype is medium-sized within its sample. It may be a read error: a sequence one base away is much more abundant. V gene TRBV7-9 combines with J gene TRBJ2-1; D remains ambiguous. The last part of the DNA fits TRBJ2-7 better; the J call may be wrong. This CDR3 has 16 amino acids. Germline CDR1 and CDR2: SEHNR and FQNEAQ (reference sequence). The CDR3: CASSFIGVSSYNEQYF. The CDR3 DNA is TGTGCCAGCAGCTTTATCGGCGTCAGCTCCTACAATGAGCAGTACTTC.

Note on this clonotype: The junction departs from germline at one end; a sequencing error may be responsible. The V and J genes are TRBV7-2 and TRBJ2-1; TRBD2 agrees at 8 bases. Judging by the DNA end, TRBJ2-7 fits better; the J call may be wrong. Germline CDR1 SGHTA, CDR2 FQGNSA. This CDR3 comprises 14 residues. In nucleotides, the CDR3 is TGTGCCAGCAGCAACCGACTAGCGTCCTCCGAGCAGTACTTC. Translated, it gives CASSNRLASSEQYF.

This clonotype is labeled medium-sized. This chain links TRBV28 with TRBJ2-1; 9 bases fit TRBD2. The CDR3 is 15 amino acids. Trimming removed 5 bases from V and 7 bases from J; junction bases left unmatched: 9. Germline V gene lookup returns CDR1 MDHEN and CDR2 SYDVKM. As DNA, the CDR3 is TGTGCCAGCAGTCCGTATAGCGGGAGTCTGAATGAGCAGTTCTTC. Translation gives CASSPYSGSLNEQFF. Combining the CDR3 with reference TRBV28 and TRBJ2-1 gives the whole variable domain DVKVTQSSRYLVKRTGEKVFLECVQDMDHENMFWYRQDPGLGLRLIYFSYDVKMKEKGDIPEGYSVSREKKERFSLILESASTNQTSMYLCASSPYSGSLNEQFFGPGTRLTVL.

This clonotype was counted once. The chain couples TRBV7-9 to TRBJ2-3; 9 bases are shared with TRBD1. The DNA end favors TRBJ2-5, so the J call may be wrong. Germline V gene lookup returns CDR1 SEHNR and CDR2 FQNEAQ (reference sequence). The CDR3 contains 14 residues. CDR3 sequence: CASSLGTGAETQYF. The DNA of the CDR3 is TGTGCCAGCAGCTTAGGGACAGGGGCAGAGACCCAGTACTTC.

This clonotype was counted between two and nine times. The gene calls are TRBV7-9 and TRBJ2-1, with D uncertain. This CDR3 region has 16 residues. Germline CDR1 is SEHNR and CDR2 is FQNEAQ (reference sequence). Trimming pared 1 base from V and 3 bases from J, leaving 13 bases between. The CDR3, as DNA: TGTGCCAGCAGCTTAGGTATCGCGTTGGGCTACAATGAGCAGTTCTTC. Translation: CASSLGIALGYNEQFF.

The rearrangement joins TRBV27 to TRBJ2-5, with a tentative D call TRBD1 (5 bases). In germline, CDR1 is MNHEY, CDR2 SMNVEV (reference sequence). V was pared by 6 bases and J by 4 bases, with 15 bases between. The length of the CDR3 is 14 residues. This CDR3 reads CASSFAGMGETQYF. DNA of the CDR3: TGTGCCAGCAGCTTCGCAGGGATGGGAGAGACCCAGTACTTC.

The V call is TRBV6-9, the J call TRBJ2-5; TRBD1 might be the D (6 bases). Germline V lookup: CDR1 MNHGY, CDR2 SVAAGI. The CDR3 is 13 amino acids. Trimming stripped 4 bases from V and 2 bases from J, with 8 bases between. This chain's CDR3 is CASSWTEQETQYF. The CDR3, as DNA: TGTGCCAGCAGTTGGACAGAACAAGAGACCCAGTACTTC.